Presented here are 29 T cell receptor beta chains from one specimen sequenced in a study of blood T cells in healthy people across ages. Primers used in a second PCR of about 7 to 11 cycles were a sample-barcoded 5' primer and a J-beta primer mix. TCRdb re-called the 5' RACE reads through MiXCR, storing one row per CDR3 protein. The table records around 790,000 distinct CDR3 sequences, approximately 48% of them present only once. Input material: blood. These receptors came from a man in his 60s in good health.

CDR3 bases: TGTGCCAGCAGGTTGAAGGGGACTACCCACAATGAGCAGTTCTTC. This sequence encodes CASRLKGTTHNEQFF. The chain uses TRBV12-3 or TRBV12-4 and TRBJ2-1, with TRBD2 matching over 7 bases. V gave up 6 bases and J gave up 5 bases; unmatched junction bases: 10. The length of the CDR3 is 15 residues.

The rearrangement links TRBV11-2 to TRBJ2-1; the D gene could be TRBD1 or TRBD2 (5 bases each). Trimming stripped 5 bases from V and 6 bases from J, with 11 bases between. Looked up from germline, CDR1 is SGHAT and CDR2 is FQNNGV. The CDR3 sequence is 13 residues long. The CDR3 DNA sequence: TGTGCCAGCAGCAGGGACCTGGTCAATGAGCAGTTCTTC. Amino acid sequence: CASSRDLVNEQFF.

This rearrangement joins TRBV12-3 or TRBV12-4 to TRBJ2-6; D unclear. The ends were cut back, 5 bases at V and 0 bases at J, with 5 bases in the middle. The length of the CDR3 is 14 residues. The CDR3 here is CASSGNSGANVLTF. The DNA of the CDR3 is TGTGCCAGCAGTGGGAACTCTGGGGCCAACGTCCTGACTTTC.

The chain combines TRBV6-6 with TRBJ1-6; D is perhaps TRBD1 (6 bases). Between the trimmed V and J ends, which lost 9 bases and 3 bases, there was a span of 18 bases. Germline V CDR1 and CDR2: MNHNY, SVGAGI (reference sequence). The CDR3 is made up of 16 amino acids. The CDR3 loop is CASSNRGQLYNSPLHF. The CDR3, as DNA: TGTGCCAGTAGCAACCGCGGACAGCTCTATAATTCACCCCTCCACTTT.

The chain combines TRBV29-1 with TRBJ2-5; D might be TRBD2 (5 bases). Trimming cost V 7 bases and J 11 bases, with 17 bases left between them. Germline V gives CDR1 SQVTM, CDR2 ANQGSEA. The CDR3 contains 11 residues. The CDR3 DNA follows: TGCAGCGCCCCCTTTCCGTGGGAGCAGTACTTC. Amino acids: CSAPFPWEQYF.

This clonotype was detected ten times or more. This chain joins TRBV14 and TRBJ2-7; D may correspond to TRBD1 or TRBD2 (5 bases each). V was clipped by 4 bases and J by 2 bases, with 15 bases between them. CDR3 length: 15 residues. Per germline, CDR1 SGHDN and CDR2 FVKESK. This CDR3 reads CASSPSGLPAYEQYF. In nucleotides, the CDR3 is TGTGCCAGCAGCCCGTCGGGGCTACCCGCCTACGAGCAGTACTTC.

The sample holds a few counts of this clonotype. J is TRBJ2-5 and V is TRBV20-1; TRBD1 or TRBD2 may be the D gene (6 bases each). The CDR3 contains 14 residues. Trimming took 1 base from V and 4 from J, leaving 13 bases between them. Germline V gene sequence: CDR1 DFQATT, CDR2 SNEGSKA (reference sequence). CDR3 sequence: CSARVGGPGETQYF. The CDR3 coding sequence is TGCAGTGCTAGAGTGGGGGGCCCTGGAGAGACCCAGTACTTC.

This sequence joins TRBV6-2 or TRBV6-3 and TRBJ2-6, with D perhaps assigned TRBD1 or TRBD2 (6 bases each). CDR1 and CDR2 from the germline V gene are MNHEY and SVGEGT. CDR3 length: 16 amino acids. The V and J ends lost 11 bases and 2 bases respectively, with 19 bases between them. CDR3 DNA sequence: TGTGCCGGCTCCGGGGGCCTCCTAACTGGGGCCAACGTCCTGACTTTC. Protein product: CAGSGGLLTGANVLTF.

The CDR3 spells CASKQGILQPQHF. The CDR3 DNA is TGTGCCAGCAAACAGGGTATCCTTCAGCCCCAGCATTTT. The J gene is TRBJ1-5, the V gene TRBV12-3 or TRBV12-4, with D possibly TRBD1 on 6 matching bases. The germline V and J ends were trimmed by 7 bases and 6 bases, with 13 bases remaining between them. There are 13 residues in the CDR3.

The chain uses TRBV20-1 and TRBJ2-2, with TRBD2 matching over 11 bases. This CDR3 region has 14 residues. V lost 6 bases, J lost 7 bases, and 7 bases stayed unmatched. The germline CDR1 and CDR2 sequences are DFQATT and SNEGSKA (reference sequence). For the CDR3, the DNA is TGCAGTGCACCACTTCTAGCGGGGGGCGGGGAGCTGTTTTTT. Its translation is CSAPLLAGGGELFF.

The rearrangement links TRBV6-2 or TRBV6-3 to TRBJ2-3, with D unresolved. The V end lost 5 bases, the J end lost 0 bases, and 9 bases lay between the germline ends. The CDR3 consists of 14 residues. Looked up from germline, CDR1 is MNHEY and CDR2 is SVGEGT. In DNA form, the CDR3 reads TGTGCCAGCAGTCAGTGGACCAGCACAGATACGCAGTATTTT. Translating it yields CASSQWTSTDTQYF.

This clonotype was counted between two and nine times. CDR3 in DNA: TGTGCCAGCAGTTTCGGGACAGCCTCTAACTATGGCTACACCTTC. Amino acid sequence: CASSFGTASNYGYTF. The rearrangement uses TRBV27 and TRBJ1-2; TRBD1 matches 7 bases. CDR3 length: 15 amino acids. Trimming at V came to 3 bases and at J to 0 bases, leaving 4 bases not matched to a gene. The germline V gene has CDR1 MNHEY and CDR2 SMNVEV (reference sequence).

The rearrangement joins TRBV5-1 to TRBJ2-1; TRBD2 aligns across 11 bases. The V gene's germline CDR1 is SGHRS and CDR2 YFSETQ. With 3 bases clipped from V and 12 bases from J, the junction kept 5 bases outside the gene matches. The CDR3 is 13 residues long. CDR3 region: CASSSMTSGMQFF. DNA of the CDR3: TGCGCCAGCAGCTCGATGACTAGCGGGATGCAGTTCTTC.

The chain has TRBV7-8 and TRBJ2-3; 11 positions match TRBD1. This CDR3 is built from 16 residues. CDR1 SGHVS and CDR2 FQNEAQ come from the germline V gene. V lost 3 bases, J lost 2 bases, and 4 bases stayed unmatched. CDR3 DNA: TGTGCCAGCAGCTTCCCGGGACAGGGGGACACAGATACGCAGTATTTT. Protein: CASSFPGQGDTDTQYF.

This clonotype was detected ten times or more. The rearrangement uses TRBV7-2 and TRBJ2-3; D remains ambiguous. Per the germline V gene, CDR1 is SGHTA and CDR2 is FQGNSA. CDR3 length equals 15 residues. V gave up 4 bases and J gave up 0 bases, with 11 bases separating them. The CDR3 loop reads CASSSQARSTDTQYF. CDR3 DNA sequence: TGTGCCAGCAGCTCCCAGGCCAGGAGCACAGATACGCAGTATTTT.

V gene TRBV12-3 or TRBV12-4 combines with J gene TRBJ2-7; the D is unclear. V was shortened by 4 bases and J by 4 bases, with 14 bases between the two germline ends. The CDR3 consists of 14 residues. The CDR3 here is CASSSHRTAYEQYF. The CDR3 region has the DNA TGTGCCAGCAGTTCCCACCGCACAGCATACGAGCAGTACTTC.

J is TRBJ2-3 and V is TRBV18; 7 bases map to TRBD2. The ends lost 3 bases at V and 2 bases at J; junction bases unmatched: 5. Germline V gives CDR1 KGHSH, CDR2 LQKENI. This CDR3 is built from 15 residues. The CDR3 region has the DNA TGTGCCAGCTCACCGGGAGCGGGGAACACAGATACGCAGTATTTT. This sequence encodes CASSPGAGNTDTQYF. The full variable domain, completed using reference TRBV18 and TRBJ2-3, is NAGVMQNPRHLVRRRGQEARLRCSPMKGHSHVYWYRQLPEEGLKFMVYLQKENIIDESGMPKERFSAEFPKEGPSILRIQQVVRGDSAAYFCASSPGAGNTDTQYFGPGTRLTVL.

This clonotype was counted only a few times. The chain has TRBV11-2 and TRBJ2-1; 7 bases match TRBD2. CDR1 and CDR2 (germline): SGHAT, FQNNGV. The CDR3 length is 13 residues. Trimming removed 10 bases from V and 7 bases from J; junction bases left unmatched: 10. CDR3 DNA: TGTGCCACCCGGACTAGTGGGAGAAATGAGCAGTTCTTC. It is translated as CATRTSGRNEQFF.

This clonotype was seen only a few times. The chain carries TRBV7-2 and TRBJ1-4, with TRBD1 identical over 8 bases. Germline assignment: CDR1 SGHTA and CDR2 FQGNSA. V lost 5 bases and J lost 7; bases outside the gene matches: 9. This CDR3 is built from 15 residues. CDR3 in amino acids: CASSHERRGPEKLFF. The DNA of the CDR3 is TGTGCCAGCAGCCATGAACGCAGGGGGCCTGAAAAACTGTTTTTT.

As for this clonotype: At one of its ends the junction is not consistent with the germline gene, which may arise from a read error. The rearrangement links TRBV6-5 to TRBJ1-2; the D is unclear. Germline V CDR1 and CDR2: MNHEY, SVGAGI. The CDR3 extends over 15 amino acids. The CDR3 here is CASNPSEKANHGYTF. DNA for the CDR3: TGTGCCAGCAACCCGTCCGAAAAAGCTAACCATGGCTACACCTTC.

This clonotype has just a few counts. V and J are TRBV12-3 or TRBV12-4 and TRBJ1-4, with D perhaps TRBD1 (5 bases). The V and J ends lost 8 bases and 4 bases respectively, with 20 bases between them. CDR3 size: 16 residues. DNA of the CDR3: TGTGCCAGCGGGAAGGGACCTAGGGGTATTAATGAAAAACTGTTTTTT. Translation gives CASGKGPRGINEKLFF.

As for this clonotype: A junction end diverges from the germline sequence, so it may reflect a read error. The chain uses TRBV29-1 and TRBJ1-2; 9 bases fit TRBD1. CDR1 is SQVTM and CDR2 is ANQGSEA in the germline V gene. This CDR3 region has 13 residues. The chain's CDR3 is CSVTRTGDHGYTF. The CDR3 DNA follows: TGCAGCGTTACTAGGACAGGGGACCATGGCTACACTTTC.

This sequence joins TRBV7-8 and TRBJ2-5; D may correspond to TRBD1 or TRBD2 (5 bases each). The J call may not be correct, given that the DNA end is closer to TRBJ2-7. The V gene's germline CDR1 is SGHVS and CDR2 FQNEAQ. The CDR3 is 14 residues long. The CDR3 reads CASSRLGPFYEQYF. The CDR3 DNA follows: TGTGCCAGCAGCCGATTGGGACCGTTCTACGAGCAGTACTTC.

The table lists this clonotype with a few counts. The chain carries TRBV20-1 and TRBJ2-1; TRBD2 matches at 8 bases. CDR1 is DFQATT, CDR2 SNEGSKA, per germline (reference sequence). The CDR3 covers 14 residues. With V trimmed by 5 bases and J by 5 bases, 8 bases remained unmatched. CDR3 bases: TGCAGTGCTTTGGCTAGCGGGCCTCACAATGAGCAGTTCTTC. Protein: CSALASGPHNEQFF.

V and J are TRBV6-2 or TRBV6-3 and TRBJ2-6; D unresolved. The ends were cut back, 4 bases at V and 1 base at J, with 8 bases in the middle. The CDR3 length is 15 residues. Germline CDR1 MNHEY, CDR2 SVGEGT. The CDR3 region is CASSWSLSGANVLTF. The CDR3 DNA sequence: TGTGCCAGCAGTTGGAGCTTGTCTGGGGCCAACGTCCTGACTTTC.

The chain employs TRBV5-1 and TRBJ1-1; 9 nucleotides line up with TRBD1. V lost 4 bases to trimming and J lost 1 base; unmatched junction nucleotides: 5. This CDR3 is built from 15 residues. Looked up from germline, CDR1 is SGHRS and CDR2 is YFSETQ. The DNA of the CDR3 is TGCGCCAGCAGCGTCGCGGGACAGGGGAACACTGAAGCTTTCTTT. Translation gives CASSVAGQGNTEAFF.

The J gene is TRBJ1-2, the V gene TRBV7-2; TRBD1 aligns across 10 bases. The CDR3 is 15 amino acids. CDR1 is SGHTA, CDR2 FQGNSA, per germline. V lost 4 bases, J lost 6 bases, and 8 bases stayed unmatched. This CDR3 is CASSSQGGQGNGYTF. The CDR3 DNA sequence: TGTGCCAGCAGCTCCCAGGGGGGACAGGGGAATGGCTACACCTTC.

This sequence joins TRBV28 and TRBJ1-3; no clear D. From germline, CDR1 is MDHEN and CDR2 SYDVKM. The CDR3 has 16 residues. V lost 1 base and J 9 bases, leaving 19 bases between the germline ends. CDR3 in DNA: TGTGCCAGCAGTTTATTCCCATCGACCGGGCCAAGCACCATATATTTT. It codes for CASSLFPSTGPSTIYF.

A single count supports this clonotype. One base away lies a much larger clone, so this may be a sequencing read error. The genes are TRBV7-3 and TRBJ2-1; 7 positions agree with TRBD1. The V segment lost 2 bases and the J segment 10 bases; nucleotides outside the gene matches: 11. The CDR3 length is 15 residues. Germline values: CDR1 SGHTA, CDR2 FQGTGA. The CDR3 nucleotides are TGTGCCAGCAGCTTAGATAGGGGACAGAGGGGAGAGCAGTTCTTC. It yields the protein CASSLDRGQRGEQFF.